The 3 T cell receptor beta chains below come from one sample, sequenced in a study of tumor and adjacent non-tumor tissue in lung cancer. TCRbeta libraries were built with three rounds of nested PCR, modified from ARM-PCR. TCRdb reanalysed the multiplex PCR reads using MiXCR and keeps one entry per CDR3 protein. The sample consists of roughly 81,000 distinct CDR3 sequences, around 57% of them appearing once. RNA was extracted from bulk tissue without any cell sorting. The sample consisted of lung tumor tissue. The source of these receptors is a man aged 65 to 79 with non-small cell lung cancer.

In its sample, this clonotype was seen once. The junction does not match germline at one end; this may be a read error. This rearrangement joins TRBV6-2 or TRBV6-3 to TRBJ2-5, with TRBD2 identical over 9 bases. Germline CDR1 and CDR2: MNHEY and SVGEGT. There are 16 residues in the CDR3. CDR3 DNA: TGTGCCAGCAGTTCAGGACTAGCGAGCTCAGGGGAGACCCAATACTTC. Protein sequence: CASSSGLASSGETQYF.

The chain uses TRBV6-2 or TRBV6-3 and TRBJ2-5, with 7 bases aligning to TRBD2. The J segment lost 7 bases and the V segment lost 7 bases, leaving 12 bases of the junction unmatched. There are 14 residues in the CDR3. In germline, CDR1 is MNHEY, CDR2 SVGEGT. The CDR3 DNA reads as TGTGCCAGCATCCGTGGCGGGAGTGATGGGACCCAGTACTTC. Translation: CASIRGGSDGTQYF.

As to this clonotype: A much larger clone sits a single nucleotide away, making a read error possible. The chain joins TRBV5-1 to TRBJ2-4; 7 bases are shared with TRBD1. Looked up from germline, CDR1 is SGHRS and CDR2 is YFSETQ. The CDR3 runs 19 residues. The CDR3 nucleotides are TGCGCCAGCAACTCACAGACAGGGATTGGAAATCTAGCCATAAACATTCAGTACTTC. Its translation: CASNSQTGIGNLAINIQYF.